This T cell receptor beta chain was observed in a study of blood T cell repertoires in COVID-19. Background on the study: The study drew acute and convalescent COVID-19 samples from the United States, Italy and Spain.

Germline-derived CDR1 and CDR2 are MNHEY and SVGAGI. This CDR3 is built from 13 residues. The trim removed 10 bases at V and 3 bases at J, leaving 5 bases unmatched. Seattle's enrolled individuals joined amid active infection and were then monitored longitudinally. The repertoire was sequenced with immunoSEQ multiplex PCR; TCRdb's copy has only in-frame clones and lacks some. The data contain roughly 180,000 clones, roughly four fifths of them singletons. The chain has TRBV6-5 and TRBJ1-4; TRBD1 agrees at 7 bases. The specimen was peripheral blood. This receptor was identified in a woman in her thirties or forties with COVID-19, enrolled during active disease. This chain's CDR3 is CAISDRPNEKLFF. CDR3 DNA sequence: TGTGCCATCTCGGACAGGCCTAATGAAAAACTGTTTTTT.